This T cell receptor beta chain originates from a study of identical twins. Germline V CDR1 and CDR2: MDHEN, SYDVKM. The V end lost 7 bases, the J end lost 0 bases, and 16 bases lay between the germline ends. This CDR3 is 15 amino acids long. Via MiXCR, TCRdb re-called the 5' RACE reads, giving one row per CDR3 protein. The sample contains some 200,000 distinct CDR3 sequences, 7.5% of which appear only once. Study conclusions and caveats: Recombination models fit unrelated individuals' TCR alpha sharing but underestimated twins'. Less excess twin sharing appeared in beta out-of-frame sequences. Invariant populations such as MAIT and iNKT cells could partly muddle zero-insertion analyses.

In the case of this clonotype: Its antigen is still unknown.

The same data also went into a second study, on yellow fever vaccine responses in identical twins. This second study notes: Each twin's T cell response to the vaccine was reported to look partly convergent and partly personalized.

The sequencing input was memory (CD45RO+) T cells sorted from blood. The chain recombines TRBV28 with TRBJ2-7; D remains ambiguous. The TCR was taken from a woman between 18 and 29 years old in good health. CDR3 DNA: TGTGCCAGCACAGCCCGGGCAGGCCGCTCCTACGAGCAGTACTTC. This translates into CASTARAGRSYEQYF.